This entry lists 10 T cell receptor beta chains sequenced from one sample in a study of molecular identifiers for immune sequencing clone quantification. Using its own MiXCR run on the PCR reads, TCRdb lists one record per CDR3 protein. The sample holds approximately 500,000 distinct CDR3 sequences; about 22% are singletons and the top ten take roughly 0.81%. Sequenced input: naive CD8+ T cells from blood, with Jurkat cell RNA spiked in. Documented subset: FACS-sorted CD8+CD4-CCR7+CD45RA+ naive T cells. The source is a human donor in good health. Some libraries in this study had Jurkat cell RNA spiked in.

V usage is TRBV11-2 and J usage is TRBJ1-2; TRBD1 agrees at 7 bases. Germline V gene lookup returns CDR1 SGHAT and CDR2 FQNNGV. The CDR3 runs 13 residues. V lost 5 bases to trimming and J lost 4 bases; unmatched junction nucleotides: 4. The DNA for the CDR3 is TGTGCCAGCAGCAATGACAGGGCCTATGGCTACACCTTC. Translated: CASSNDRAYGYTF.

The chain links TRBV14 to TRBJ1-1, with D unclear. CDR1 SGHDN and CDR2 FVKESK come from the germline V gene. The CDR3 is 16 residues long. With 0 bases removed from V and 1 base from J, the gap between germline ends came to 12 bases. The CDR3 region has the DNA TGTGCCAGCAGCCAAGATAGAGGCTCCTCGAACACTGAAGCTTTCTTT. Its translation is CASSQDRGSSNTEAFF.

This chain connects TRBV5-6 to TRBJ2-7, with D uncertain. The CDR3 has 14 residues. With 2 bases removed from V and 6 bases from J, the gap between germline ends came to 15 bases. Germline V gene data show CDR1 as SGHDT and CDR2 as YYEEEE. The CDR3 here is CASSLGGPTAEQYF. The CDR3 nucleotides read TGTGCCAGCAGCTTAGGCGGCCCGACCGCCGAGCAGTACTTC.

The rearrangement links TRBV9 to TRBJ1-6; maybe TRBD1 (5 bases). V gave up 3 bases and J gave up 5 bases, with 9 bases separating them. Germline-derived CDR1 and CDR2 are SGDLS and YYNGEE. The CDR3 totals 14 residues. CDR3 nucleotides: TGTGCCAGCAGCGGTGGGGGGAATAATTCACCCCTCCACTTT. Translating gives CASSGGGNNSPLHF. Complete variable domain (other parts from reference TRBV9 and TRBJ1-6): DSGVTQTPKHLITATGQRVTLRCSPRSGDLSVYWYQQSLDQGLQFLIQYYNGEERAKGNILERFSAQQFPDLHSELNLSSLELGDSALYFCASSGGGNNSPLHFGNGTRLTVT.

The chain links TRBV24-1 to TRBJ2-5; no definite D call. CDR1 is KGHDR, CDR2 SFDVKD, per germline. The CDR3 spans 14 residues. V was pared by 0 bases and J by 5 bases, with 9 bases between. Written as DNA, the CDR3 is TGTGCCACCAGTGATTTGGGCAGTCTGGAGACCCAGTACTTC. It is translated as CATSDLGSLETQYF.

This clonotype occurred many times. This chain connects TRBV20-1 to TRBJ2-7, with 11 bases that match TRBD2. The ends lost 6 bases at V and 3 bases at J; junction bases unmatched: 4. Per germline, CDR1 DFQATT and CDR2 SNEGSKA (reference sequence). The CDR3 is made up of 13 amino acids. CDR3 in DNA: TGCAGTGCAAGACTAGCGGGGCACTACGAGCAGTACTTC. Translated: CSARLAGHYEQYF.

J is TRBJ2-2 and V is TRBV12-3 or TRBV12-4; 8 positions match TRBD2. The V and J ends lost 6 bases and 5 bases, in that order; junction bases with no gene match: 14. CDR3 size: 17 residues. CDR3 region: CASSSEGSGSETGELFF. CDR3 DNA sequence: TGTGCCAGCAGCTCCGAAGGGAGCGGGAGTGAGACCGGGGAGCTGTTTTTT.

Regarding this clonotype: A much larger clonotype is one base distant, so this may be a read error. The CDR3 loop reads CAWSVLRNTGELFF. CDR3 coding DNA: TGTGCCTGGAGTGTACTCAGGAACACCGGGGAGCTGTTTTTT. This chain uses TRBV30 with TRBJ2-2; D unresolved. The CDR3 totals 14 residues. Germline CDR1 GTSNPN, CDR2 SVGIG (reference sequence). The V end was cut by 0 bases, the J end by 1 base, with 6 bases between.

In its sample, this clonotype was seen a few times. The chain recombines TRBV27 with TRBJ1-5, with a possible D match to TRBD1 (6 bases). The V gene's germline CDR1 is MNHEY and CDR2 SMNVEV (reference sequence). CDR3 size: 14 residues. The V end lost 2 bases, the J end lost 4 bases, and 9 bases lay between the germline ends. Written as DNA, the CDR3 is TGTGCCAGCAGTTTACAGGGGATAAATCAGCCCCAGCATTTT. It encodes CASSLQGINQPQHF.

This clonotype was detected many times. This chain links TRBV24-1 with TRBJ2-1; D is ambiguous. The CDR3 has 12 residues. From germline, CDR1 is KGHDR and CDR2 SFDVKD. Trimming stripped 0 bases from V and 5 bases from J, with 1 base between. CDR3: CATSDLDNEQFF. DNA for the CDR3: TGTGCCACCAGTGATTTGGACAATGAGCAGTTCTTC.